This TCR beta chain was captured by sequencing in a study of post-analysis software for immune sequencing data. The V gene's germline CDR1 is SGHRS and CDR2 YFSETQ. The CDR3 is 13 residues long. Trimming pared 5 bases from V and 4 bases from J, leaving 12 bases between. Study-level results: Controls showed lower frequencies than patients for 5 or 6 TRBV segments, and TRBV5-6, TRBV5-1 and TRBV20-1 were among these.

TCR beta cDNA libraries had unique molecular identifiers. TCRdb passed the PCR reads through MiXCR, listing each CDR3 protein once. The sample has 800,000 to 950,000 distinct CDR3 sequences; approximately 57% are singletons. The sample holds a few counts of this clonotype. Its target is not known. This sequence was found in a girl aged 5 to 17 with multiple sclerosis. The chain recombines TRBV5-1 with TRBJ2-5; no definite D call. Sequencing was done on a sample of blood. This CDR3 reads CASRRREGETQYF. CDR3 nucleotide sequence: TGCGCCAGCAGGAGGAGAGAAGGAGAGACCCAGTACTTC.